The source of this T cell receptor beta chain is a study of radiotherapy plus CTLA-4 blockade in lung cancer. About the study: Disease control reached 30% to 35%, with objective responses in about 19%.

J was trimmed by 5 bases and V by 1 base; bases with no gene match: 6. The CDR3 has 15 residues. Germline loops: CDR1 MNHEY, CDR2 SVGAGI. Profiled with immunoSEQ multiplex PCR; TCRdb holds only in-frame clones, not every one. Of 40,000 to 55,000 clones in the sample, more than 70% are singletons; the top ten hold roughly 2.6%. Findings of the study overall: Subsequent to radiotherapy plus ipilimumab, tumor-derived TCR clones underwent expansion in blood. Among reported predictors of response, early blood T cell clone dynamics with interferon-beta performed best.

As regards this clone: Its antigen is unknown.

The chain employs TRBV6-5 and TRBJ2-7; 9 nucleotides agree with TRBD2. This TCR was recovered from a human donor with non-small cell lung cancer whose response to radiotherapy plus ipilimumab could not be evaluated. The specimen was peripheral blood, collected from a patient treated with radiotherapy plus ipilimumab. CDR3 in DNA: TGTGCCAGCAGTTACTGGGATAGCGGGAGTAACGAGCAGTACTTC. It codes for CASSYWDSGSNEQYF.